The 8 T cell receptor beta chains presented below share a single source sample, sequenced in a study of blood T cell repertoires in COVID-19. Libraries were prepared by immunoSEQ multiplex PCR; TCRdb keeps only in-frame clonotypes and omits some of them. The table lists a few hundred thousand clones, roughly 87% of them singletons. Specimen: peripheral blood. The receptors were gathered from a man in his fifties or sixties with active or convalescent COVID-19.

This clone was seen only once. The rearrangement uses TRBV6-5 and TRBJ1-1, with no clear D. The CDR3 is 15 residues long. The V gene lost 6 bases and the J gene lost 1 base, with 15 bases spanning the gap. Germline V gene sequence: CDR1 MNHEY, CDR2 SVGAGI. The CDR3 loop is CASRTFSGGNTEAFF. In DNA form, the CDR3 reads TGTGCCAGCAGGACTTTCTCGGGTGGGAACACTGAAGCTTTCTTT.

The chain is built from TRBV3-1 (or the pseudogene TRBV3-2) and TRBJ2-7; 10 nucleotides line up with TRBD1. V shed 4 bases and J 0 bases; nucleotides not matched to a gene: 3. The CDR3 is 15 amino acids. Germline CDR1 is LGHDT and CDR2 is YNNKEL (reference sequence). CDR3 coding DNA: TGTGCCAGCAGCCCAGACAGGGGGCTCTCCTACGAGCAGTACTTC. Its translation is CASSPDRGLSYEQYF.

The rearrangement uses TRBV19 and TRBJ2-1, with D possibly being TRBD2 (5 bases). V lost 3 bases and J lost 0, with 9 bases in between. Germline V gene sequence: CDR1 LNHDA, CDR2 SQIVND (reference sequence). This CDR3 is built from 15 residues. The CDR3 sequence: CASSIRADSYNEQFF. As DNA, the CDR3 is TGTGCCAGTAGTATCAGAGCGGACTCCTACAATGAGCAGTTCTTC.

The V call is TRBV5-1, the J call TRBJ2-5; TRBD2 matches at 14 bases. The CDR3 is 21 residues long. The germline V gene has CDR1 SGHRS and CDR2 YFSETQ. With V trimmed by 2 bases and J by 2 bases, 17 bases remained unmatched. The CDR3 loop reads CASSFNPRTPGLAGAQETQYF. Written as DNA, the CDR3 is TGCGCCAGCAGCTTTAACCCGCGCACACCGGGACTAGCGGGGGCACAAGAGACCCAGTACTTC.

The chain carries TRBV4-3 and TRBJ2-3; 9 bases match TRBD1. The CDR3 is 14 amino acids. Germline trimming cut 5 bases from V and 5 bases from J; bases unmatched to any gene: 5. The V gene's germline CDR1 is LGHNA and CDR2 YSLEER. The CDR3 DNA follows: TGCGCCAGCAGCTTGGACAGGGGTCAAGATACGCAGTATTTT. Amino acids: CASSLDRGQDTQYF.

This clone was found once. The chain has TRBV24-1 and TRBJ1-1; no firm D call. The CDR3 length is 11 residues. V was clipped by 9 bases and J by 1 base, with 5 bases between them. CDR1 is KGHDR and CDR2 is SFDVKD in the germline V gene. CDR3 amino acids: CATSENTEAFF. The DNA of the CDR3 is TGTGCCACCTCAGAGAACACTGAAGCTTTCTTT.

This chain joins TRBV4-2 and TRBJ2-7; D perhaps matches TRBD2 (6 bases). CDR1 is LGHNA and CDR2 is YNFKEQ in the germline V gene. V lost 0 bases, J lost 6 bases, and 18 bases lay in between. The CDR3 is 16 residues long. CDR3 DNA sequence: TGTGCCAGCAGCCAAGAGACGGGATCGGGGCGGGGCGAGCAGTACTTC. This gives the protein CASSQETGSGRGEQYF.

This clone was counted a single time. The rearrangement joins TRBV7-9 to TRBJ1-3; 7 nucleotides align to TRBD1. With V trimmed by 1 base and J by 0 bases, 6 bases remained unmatched. This CDR3 has 17 amino acids. Germline CDR1 is SEHNR and CDR2 is FQNEAQ (reference sequence). The CDR3 sequence is CASSLGGQVLSGNTIYF. The DNA for the CDR3 is TGTGCCAGCAGCTTAGGTGGACAGGTCCTCTCTGGAAACACCATATATTTT. The variable domain in full, with the rest retrieved from reference TRBV7-9 and TRBJ1-3, is DTGVSQNPRHKITKRGQNVTFRCDPISEHNRLYWYRQTLGQGPEFLTYFQNEAQLEKSRLLSDRFSAERPKGSFSTLEIQRTEQGDSAMYLCASSLGGQVLSGNTIYFGEGSWLTVV.